This TCR beta chain came from a study of T cells after yellow fever vaccination. Study-level points and caveats: Peak timing came faster in the weaker secondary response, day 5 versus 15. One caveat is that FACS-sorted repertoires could contain abundant clonotypes contaminating from the bulk population.

This clonotype was seen more than once but under ten times. The antigen remains unidentified. TCRdb processed the 5' RACE reads anew with MiXCR; each CDR3 protein has one entry. The sample includes hundreds of thousands of distinct CDR3 sequences, about 12% of them seen just once. Sequencing was performed on PBMCs, taken on the day of the yellow fever booster vaccination. This sequence originates from a man younger than 45 who received the YFV17D yellow fever vaccine.

The CDR3 sequence is CSVREGAWNNSPLHF. CDR3 nucleotides: TGCAGCGTGAGGGAGGGGGCTTGGAATAATTCACCCCTCCACTTT. This chain joins TRBV29-1 and TRBJ1-6; 7 bases fit TRBD1. This CDR3 comprises 15 residues. CDR1 is SQVTM and CDR2 is ANQGSEA in the germline V gene. J lost 5 bases, V lost 6 bases, and 10 bases had no gene match.